This passage covers 21 T cell receptor beta chains from one sample sequenced in a study of post-analysis software for immune sequencing data. Study findings and constraints: There were about five TRBV segments more frequent in patients than controls, and TRBV5-6, TRBV5-1 and TRBV20-1 were among them.

Prepared libraries of TCR beta cDNA carried unique molecular identifiers. TCRdb reprocessed the PCR reads with MiXCR, giving one entry per CDR3 protein. Of 170,000 or so distinct CDR3 sequences listed, approximately 28% are singletons. Antigen specificity for these receptors is unknown. Sequencing was performed on blood. Source of these receptors: a girl aged 5-17 years with multiple sclerosis.

Worth noting for this clonotype: The junction departs from germline at one end; a sequencing error may be responsible. The V and J genes are TRBV12-3 or TRBV12-4 and TRBJ2-1; D unresolved. The CDR3 extends over 15 amino acids. The CDR3 nucleotides are TGTACCAGCAGTTTCGAGACGGGCTCCTACAATGAGCAGTTCTTC. This sequence encodes CTSSFETGSYNEQFF.

The CDR3 is CASSENRLAGSNEQFF. CDR3 coding DNA: TGTGCCAGCAGTGAAAACCGGCTAGCGGGAAGCAATGAGCAGTTCTTC. The chain combines TRBV6-1 with TRBJ2-1; TRBD2 matches 9 bases. This CDR3 has 16 amino acids. CDR1 and CDR2 from the germline V gene are MNHNS and SASEGT. Unmatched junction bases numbered 8, after V lost 2 bases and J lost 6 bases.

V usage is TRBV9 and J usage is TRBJ2-1; D call uncertain. Germline V gene data show CDR1 as SGDLS and CDR2 as YYNGEE. The CDR3 covers 14 residues. V lost 0 bases, J lost 8 bases, and 12 bases lay in between. The CDR3 loop is CASSVGGSVHEQFF. In DNA, the CDR3 is TGTGCCAGCAGCGTAGGTGGTAGTGTCCATGAGCAGTTCTTC.

This clonotype was seen many times. This chain connects TRBV9 to TRBJ2-1, with D maybe TRBD2 (6 bases). The CDR3 has 16 amino acids. Germline values: CDR1 SGDLS, CDR2 YYNGEE. The germline V and J ends were trimmed by 0 bases and 0 bases, with 10 bases remaining between them. The CDR3 loop is CASSVGDGSSYNEQFF. The CDR3 DNA sequence: TGTGCCAGCAGCGTAGGGGACGGGAGCTCCTACAATGAGCAGTTCTTC.

This clonotype has only a few counts. The CDR3 nucleotides read TGTGCCAGCAGTAACGGACTAGCGGGAGGTTCGTACTTC. Translated: CASSNGLAGGSYF. V is TRBV6-6 and J is TRBJ2-4; TRBD2 matches at 14 bases. The CDR3 is 13 residues long. The ends lost 5 bases at V and 15 bases at J; junction bases unmatched: 6. CDR1 and CDR2 (germline): MNHNY, SVGAGI (reference sequence).

At least ten counts were recorded for this clonotype. This sequence joins TRBV4-1 and TRBJ1-2; no clear D. Deletions cut 2 bases from V and 4 bases from J, with 17 bases between. This CDR3 contains 16 residues. The germline CDR1 and CDR2 sequences are MGHRA and YSYEKL. The CDR3: CASSQQISDGIYGYTF. DNA for the CDR3: TGCGCCAGCAGCCAACAGATATCGGACGGAATCTATGGCTACACCTTC.

In its sample, this clonotype was seen a few times. J is TRBJ2-1 and V is TRBV7-2; D perhaps matches TRBD2 (6 bases). The length of the CDR3 is 15 residues. With 5 bases removed from V and 2 bases from J, the gap between germline ends came to 13 bases. The V gene's germline CDR1 is SGHTA and CDR2 FQGNSA. This chain's CDR3 is CASSPVADTYNEQFF. As DNA, the CDR3 is TGTGCCAGCAGCCCCGTAGCGGACACCTACAATGAGCAGTTCTTC.

V gene TRBV3-1 combines with J gene TRBJ2-5, with no clear D. V was cut by 0 bases and J by 11 bases, with 19 bases left in between. The CDR3 covers 15 residues. From germline, CDR1 is LGHDT and CDR2 YNNKEL (reference sequence). The CDR3 here is CASSQDYLGYNEQYF. The CDR3 nucleotides read TGTGCCAGCAGCCAAGATTACCTGGGCTACAATGAGCAGTACTTC.

This clonotype appeared a few times. The CDR3 nucleotides read TGTGCCAGCAGCTCAGGACTAGCGGTCCCCTCCTACGAGCAGTACTTC. Amino acids: CASSSGLAVPSYEQYF. The V and J genes are TRBV5-6 and TRBJ2-7; 10 nucleotides match TRBD2. Looked up from germline, CDR1 is SGHDT and CDR2 is YYEEEE. The trim removed 3 bases at V and 0 bases at J, leaving 6 bases unmatched. This CDR3 has 16 residues.

The rearrangement links TRBV5-6 to TRBJ2-5; tentatively, D is TRBD2 (5 bases). The J call may be faulty, since TRBJ2-7 better matches the DNA end. CDR1 is SGHDT, CDR2 YYEEEE, per germline. The CDR3 spans 14 residues. CDR3 amino acids: CASSFIGESYEQYF. In nucleotides, the CDR3 is TGTGCCAGCAGCTTTATCGGGGAATCCTACGAGCAGTACTTC.

In its sample, this clonotype was seen many times. J is TRBJ2-5 and V is TRBV7-9; 14 nucleotides match TRBD2. There are 17 residues in the CDR3. Germline V gene data show CDR1 as SEHNR and CDR2 as FQNEAQ (reference sequence). The J segment lost 1 base and the V segment lost 6 bases, leaving 7 bases of the junction unmatched. As DNA, the CDR3 is TGTGCCAGCAGAAGACTAGCGGGAGGGGGGGTCCAAGAGACCCAGTACTTC. Translated, it gives CASRRLAGGGVQETQYF.

This clonotype was counted many times. J is TRBJ2-1 and V is TRBV10-3; 10 bases are a match to TRBD2. Germline CDR1 and CDR2: ENHRY and SYGVKD. The V and J ends lost 6 bases and 8 bases, in that order; junction bases with no gene match: 10. CDR3 length: 15 amino acids. The CDR3: CAIRTDTSGTYEQFF. In DNA, the CDR3 is TGTGCCATCAGGACGGATACTAGCGGGACCTATGAGCAGTTCTTC.

This clonotype occurred many times. This chain links TRBV5-1 with TRBJ2-1; D is unresolved. V was trimmed by 2 bases and J by 6 bases, leaving 15 bases between them. The CDR3 sequence is 15 residues long. Germline V gene sequence: CDR1 SGHRS, CDR2 YFSETQ. The CDR3 protein is CASSLSAGPLNEQFF. The CDR3 bases are TGCGCCAGCAGCTTATCGGCCGGGCCCCTCAATGAGCAGTTCTTC.

To note about this clonotype: A much larger clone differs from this one at a single base, so this may be a read error. J is TRBJ2-7 and V is TRBV12-3 or TRBV12-4, with a weak D call TRBD1 (6 bases). The CDR3 is 15 residues long. Here the CDR3 reads CAGSLEGVVSYEQYF. As DNA, the CDR3 is TGTGCCGGCAGTTTAGAGGGGGTAGTATCCTACGAGCAGTACTTC.

This clonotype occurred a few times. This chain uses TRBV20-1 with TRBJ1-2; no clear D. V dropped 1 base and J dropped 10 bases, with 13 bases sitting between them. Germline CDR1 and CDR2: DFQATT and SNEGSKA (reference sequence). The CDR3 runs to 12 residues. CDR3 in DNA: TGCAGTGCTAGAGTGGAGGGTTACGACTACACCTTC. This gives the protein CSARVEGYDYTF.

The chain joins TRBV7-2 to TRBJ2-7; tentatively, D is TRBD1 (5 bases). The V and J ends lost 1 base and 5 bases respectively, with 12 bases between them. The CDR3 loop spans 14 amino acids. Germline V gene data show CDR1 as SGHTA and CDR2 as FQGNSA. The chain's CDR3 is CASSLVQGENEQYF. CDR3 bases: TGTGCCAGCAGCTTAGTGCAGGGTGAGAACGAGCAGTACTTC.

This CDR3 is CAISDGGEGYTF. The CDR3 DNA reads as TGTGCCATCAGTGACGGGGGTGAGGGCTACACCTTC. V and J are TRBV10-3 and TRBJ1-2, with a weak D call TRBD1 (5 bases). CDR3 length: 12 amino acids. The germline V gene has CDR1 ENHRY and CDR2 SYGVKD. Trimming cost V 3 bases and J 8 bases, with 10 bases left between them.

This clonotype was detected a few times. The chain employs TRBV3-1 and TRBJ2-7; D perhaps matches TRBD2 (5 bases). Germline V gene sequence: CDR1 LGHDT, CDR2 YNNKEL (reference sequence). Trimming stripped 1 base from V and 1 base from J, with 11 bases between. This CDR3 contains 15 residues. The CDR3 region is CASSQGGDLSYEQYF. The CDR3 DNA sequence: TGTGCCAGCAGCCAAGGGGGAGATCTATCCTACGAGCAGTACTTC.

This clonotype was found many times. The chain links TRBV11-2 to TRBJ2-7; D is unclear. Germline CDR1 is SGHAT and CDR2 is FQNNGV. The CDR3 length is 17 residues. Trimming left V 5 bases short and J 3 bases short, with 23 bases between. The CDR3 sequence is CASSPDSDLVTFYEQYF. The CDR3 bases are TGTGCCAGCAGCCCCGACTCGGATCTCGTGACCTTCTACGAGCAGTACTTC.

The rearrangement links TRBV5-1 to TRBJ2-5; D is tentatively TRBD1 or TRBD2 (6 bases each). V lost 2 bases to trimming and J lost 2 bases, with 16 bases between them. The germline V gene has CDR1 SGHRS and CDR2 YFSETQ. The CDR3 is made up of 16 amino acids. The CDR3 loop reads CASSLYGGLTQETQYF. CDR3 DNA sequence: TGCGCCAGCAGCTTATACGGGGGCCTTACACAAGAGACCCAGTACTTC.

Concerning this clonotype itself: This could be a read error, since a much larger clone is one nucleotide away. The chain employs TRBV7-9 and TRBJ2-1; tentative D call: TRBD2 (6 bases). V lost 4 bases, J lost 10 bases, and 17 bases lay in between. Germline values: CDR1 SEHNR, CDR2 FQNEAQ (reference sequence). CDR3 length equals 14 residues. CDR3 nucleotide sequence: TGTGCCAGCAGCTGGCTATCGGGAGTAGGGGAGCAGTTCTTC. This gives the protein CASSWLSGVGEQFF.